The 17 T cell receptor beta chains presented below share a single source sample, sequenced in a study of HIV-infected patients and healthy controls. TCRdb reprocessed the 5' RACE reads with MiXCR, giving one entry per CDR3 protein. The sample holds 60,000 to 70,000 distinct CDR3 sequences, 15% to 20% seen once. Specimen: CD4+ T cells from blood. All receptors derive from a human donor in good health.

The J gene is TRBJ1-6, the V gene TRBV20-1, with D tentatively TRBD1 (5 bases). V was shortened by 1 base and J by 0 bases, with 19 bases between the two germline ends. The CDR3 contains 19 residues. Looked up from germline, CDR1 is DFQATT and CDR2 is SNEGSKA (reference sequence). The CDR3 reads CSARVAPGPSSSYNSPLHF. In nucleotides, the CDR3 is TGCAGTGCTAGAGTTGCACCGGGACCATCAAGCTCCTATAATTCACCCCTCCACTTT.

This clonotype was observed a few times. The chain has TRBV12-3 or TRBV12-4 and TRBJ1-2; D call uncertain. This CDR3 spans 15 amino acids. Trimming removed 5 bases from V and 5 bases from J, with 18 bases in between. CDR3 loop: CASSVNTRPGYGYTF. For the CDR3, the DNA is TGTGCCAGCAGTGTCAATACCAGACCCGGGTATGGCTACACCTTC.

This clonotype was seen a few times. The V call is TRBV10-2, the J call TRBJ2-5; TRBD2 agrees at 15 bases. The CDR3 has 14 amino acids. Germline trimming cut 6 bases from V and 4 bases from J; bases unmatched to any gene: 0. CDR1 and CDR2 (germline): WSHSY, SAAADI. Here the CDR3 DNA reads TGCGCCAGCAGGGGACTAGCGGGGGGAGAGACCCAGTACTTC. It specifies CASRGLAGGETQYF.

There are many counts of this clonotype. One junction end does not reproduce the germline sequence, and a read error may be involved. The rearrangement joins TRBV7-7 to TRBJ2-3; D may correspond to TRBD1 or TRBD2 (5 bases each). The CDR3 extends over 15 amino acids. Germline V gene data show CDR1 as SSHAT and CDR2 as FNYEAQ (reference sequence). DNA for the CDR3: TGTGCTAGCACCATCTTTAGTGGGGGATCGGATACGCAGTATTTT. Protein sequence: CASTIFSGGSDTQYF.

This clonotype occurred many times. The V and J genes are TRBV10-3 and TRBJ1-3, with D hard to call. Trimming shortened V by 0 bases and J by 0 bases, and 9 bases separated the two germline ends. Germline V gene lookup returns CDR1 ENHRY and CDR2 SYGVKD. The CDR3 has 16 residues. CDR3 sequence (DNA): TGTGCCATCAGTGAGTCGACCTCGCTCTCTGGAAACACCATATATTTT. It codes for CAISESTSLSGNTIYF.

V usage is TRBV21-1 and J usage is TRBJ1-3; the DNA was not compared with TRBD1, the D call given in the table. TRBV21-1 is listed as a pseudogene. This CDR3 is built from 16 residues. The CDR3 DNA reads as TGTGCCAGCAGCAAAGAGTCCTCCGGGTCTGGAAACACCATATATTTT. As protein: CASSKESSGSGNTIYF.

The rearrangement joins TRBV18 to TRBJ1-2; 7 positions agree with TRBD1. The germline V gene has CDR1 KGHSH and CDR2 LQKENI. CDR3 length: 14 residues. V was clipped by 6 bases and J by 0 bases; unmatched bases: 4. Here the CDR3 reads CASSGDRANYGYTF. In DNA form, the CDR3 reads TGTGCCAGCTCGGGGGACAGAGCTAACTATGGCTACACCTTC.

The V gene is TRBV18, the J gene TRBJ1-6; 7 bases line up with TRBD1. Germline V gene sequence: CDR1 KGHSH, CDR2 LQKENI. The CDR3 sequence is 14 residues long. The ends lost 3 bases at V and 4 bases at J; junction bases unmatched: 0. CDR3 in amino acids: CASSPGQYNSPLHF. CDR3 bases: TGTGCCAGCTCACCGGGACAGTATAATTCACCCCTCCACTTT.

This clonotype was recorded many times. V gene TRBV20-1 combines with J gene TRBJ2-2; tentatively, D is TRBD1 or TRBD2 (5 bases each). V gave up 2 bases and J gave up 5 bases, with 21 bases separating them. Looked up from germline, CDR1 is DFQATT and CDR2 is SNEGSKA (reference sequence). This CDR3 has 17 amino acids. CDR3 bases: TGCAGTGCTAGATACCACGGGGCAGGCGGCGGTACCGGGGAGCTGTTTTTT. It specifies CSARYHGAGGGTGELFF.

This clonotype was seen many times. The rearrangement links TRBV20-1 to TRBJ1-1; D is perhaps TRBD1 (5 bases). The germline V and J ends were trimmed by 7 bases and 1 base, with 16 bases remaining between them. Germline V gene data show CDR1 as DFQATT and CDR2 as SNEGSKA (reference sequence). The CDR3 has 14 amino acids. The CDR3 here is CSVPRPGENTEAFF. CDR3 bases: TGCAGTGTTCCCCGCCCGGGGGAGAACACTGAAGCTTTCTTT.

This clonotype was counted at least ten times. V is TRBV12-3 or TRBV12-4 and J is TRBJ2-2; 7 bases map to TRBD2. Trimming took 7 bases from V and 1 from J; bases not matched to a gene: 12. This CDR3 spans 17 amino acids. The CDR3 spells CASIHLGLAVNTGELFF. The DNA for the CDR3 is TGTGCCAGCATACATTTGGGGCTAGCGGTGAACACCGGGGAGCTGTTTTTT.

At least ten counts were recorded for this clonotype. V gene TRBV29-1 combines with J gene TRBJ1-4; 8 bases agree with TRBD1. This CDR3 has 13 amino acids. V lost 6 bases and J lost 3; bases outside the gene matches: 3. Germline CDR1 and CDR2: SQVTM and ANQGSEA. The DNA for the CDR3 is TGCAGCGTCGCGGACAGGGCTAATGAAAAACTGTTTTTT. Translation gives CSVADRANEKLFF.

This clonotype has only a few counts. The rearrangement uses TRBV29-1 and TRBJ2-7, with TRBD2 identical over 12 bases. CDR1 and CDR2 (germline): SQVTM, ANQGSEA. CDR3 length: 12 amino acids. Trimming removed 7 bases from V and 2 bases from J; junction bases left unmatched: 0. CDR3 sequence: CSGTSGAYEQYF. In nucleotides, the CDR3 is TGCAGCGGGACTAGCGGGGCCTACGAGCAGTACTTC.

The chain has TRBV12-5 and TRBJ1-2; perhaps TRBD1 as D (5 bases). CDR3 length equals 16 residues. The germline V gene has CDR1 LGHNT and CDR2 FRNRAP. The ends were cut back, 0 bases at V and 4 bases at J, with 15 bases in the middle. The CDR3 bases are TGTGCTAGTGGTTTGGTCGCTGGTGACAGTCTCTATGGCTACACCTTC. This codes for CASGLVAGDSLYGYTF.

In its sample, this clonotype was seen a few times. The V gene is TRBV20-1, the J gene TRBJ2-1; D is perhaps TRBD2 (5 bases). Germline assignment: CDR1 DFQATT and CDR2 SNEGSKA (reference sequence). The V end lost 0 bases, the J end lost 2 bases, and 14 bases lay between the germline ends. The CDR3 sequence is 16 residues long. This chain's CDR3 is CSARDARDHAYNEQFF. The CDR3 DNA is TGCAGTGCTAGAGATGCACGGGATCACGCCTACAATGAGCAGTTCTTC.

The V and J genes are TRBV20-1 and TRBJ2-7; D is perhaps TRBD2 (6 bases). The CDR3 covers 13 residues. Germline CDR1 DFQATT, CDR2 SNEGSKA (reference sequence). Trimming took off 3 bases at V and 2 bases at J, with 11 bases between the two ends. CDR3 protein: CSASPGAPYEQYF. The DNA of the CDR3 is TGCAGTGCTAGTCCGGGAGCTCCCTACGAGCAGTACTTC.

This clonotype was seen ten or more times. The chain couples TRBV28 to TRBJ1-1; maybe TRBD1 (6 bases). Germline assignment: CDR1 MDHEN and CDR2 SYDVKM. V lost 8 bases, J lost 1 base, and 14 bases lay in between. CDR3 size: 14 residues. The CDR3 DNA reads TGTGCCAGCTCTCGAAGGGGGACGAACACTGAAGCTTTCTTT. Residues: CASSRRGTNTEAFF.